This T cell receptor beta chain was captured in a study of T-cell memory formation after mild COVID-19. On this clonotype: Antigen specificity is unknown.

V shed 1 base, J shed 3 bases, and the junction held 5 bases outside the gene matches. There are 16 residues in the CDR3. CDR1 SGHDT and CDR2 YYEEEE come from the germline V gene. Findings and limits, study-wide: Contracting clones from day 15 to 85 had balanced CD4/CD8; later expanders favoured CD4+.

TCRdb re-called the 5' RACE reads with MiXCR, one entry per CDR3 protein. The sample lists about 390,000 distinct CDR3 sequences, around 21% seen once, with around 12% in the top ten. The chain carries TRBV5-6 and TRBJ2-7, with 12 bases matching TRBD2. The sample consisted of PBMCs or a T cell subset sorted from them (not recorded which). The origin of this receptor is an adult woman who had mild COVID-19 (a few samples of this study predate the infection). Cell type and time point are not known. The DNA of the CDR3 is TGTGCCAGCAGCTTGTCGACTAGCGGGGGACTCTACGAGCAGTACTTC. Translating it yields CASSLSTSGGLYEQYF.